The sequence of this T cell receptor beta chain was determined in a study of shared clonotypes between healthy human individuals. Study summary: CD8 memory received one plate per donor, CD8 naive two, CD4 memory three and CD4 naive three.

At deep level, the assay was performed. Replicate PCRs run on sorted subsets employed about 220 ng DNA, some 33,000 T cell genomes. Only in-frame clones appear in the TCRdb table, and some are missing; sequencing was by immunoSEQ multiplex PCR. The sample shows around 1.4 million clones, 97% to 99% of them seen only once. Germline V CDR1 and CDR2: ENHRY, SYGVKD. Trimming took 4 bases from V and 6 from J, leaving 9 bases between them. The CDR3 has 13 amino acids. Study-wide results and caveats: Donor clonotype sharing was expected to depend on sequencing depth.

On this clone itself: The antigen remains undetermined.

The V call is TRBV10-3, the J call TRBJ1-4; D is ambiguous. Sequencing was performed on naive CD4+ T cells sorted from blood. Subset denoted: CD45RA+ positively selected. The TCR sequence derives from a man aged 25-45 years in good health. CDR3 sequence reads: CAISVEGDEKLFF. CDR3 coding DNA: TGTGCCATCAGTGTAGAGGGAGATGAAAAACTGTTTTTT.